The 21 T cell receptor beta chains below were found in one sample sequenced in a study of blood T cell repertoires in COVID-19. TCRdb's copy holds only in-frame clones and misses some; the assay was immunoSEQ multiplex PCR. The data hold 220,000 or so clones, with 70% to 85% observed a single time. What was sequenced was PBMCs or T cells enriched from blood (not recorded which). These receptors originate from a woman aged 60 to 75 who had recovered from COVID-19.

This chain links TRBV5-1 with TRBJ2-5; D is possibly TRBD1 (7 bases). With 6 bases removed from V and 4 bases from J, the gap between germline ends came to 16 bases. This CDR3 contains 14 residues. The germline CDR1 and CDR2 sequences are SGHRS and YFSETQ. CDR3 amino acids: CASKEGALRETQYF. The CDR3 coding sequence is TGCGCCAGCAAGGAGGGGGCCCTCCGAGAGACCCAGTACTTC.

The rearrangement links TRBV5-1 to TRBJ2-7; D is perhaps TRBD2 (6 bases). Per germline, CDR1 SGHRS and CDR2 YFSETQ. The length of the CDR3 is 15 residues. V dropped 4 bases and J dropped 3 bases, with 17 bases sitting between them. In nucleotides, the CDR3 is TGCGCCAGCAGCACCGCAGCGGGTTTGGACTACGAGCAGTACTTC. Translation: CASSTAAGLDYEQYF.

This clone was seen just once. V is TRBV7-9 and J is TRBJ1-5; 9 nucleotides align to TRBD1. This CDR3 is built from 16 residues. The V gene end was trimmed by 7 bases and the J gene end by 7 bases; junction bases not matched to a gene: 14. CDR1 is SEHNR, CDR2 FQNEAQ, per germline (reference sequence). The CDR3 spells CASTATRGQGEQPQHF. The CDR3 nucleotides read TGTGCCAGCACCGCGACTAGGGGACAGGGAGAGCAGCCCCAGCATTTT.

This chain's CDR3 is CASSPDIRIQETQYF. CDR3 sequence (DNA): TGTGCCAGCTCACCCGACATACGAATCCAAGAGACCCAGTACTTC. J is TRBJ2-5 and V is TRBV18; the D is unclear. CDR1 is KGHSH and CDR2 is LQKENI in the germline V gene. The ends were cut back, 3 bases at V and 1 base at J, with 12 bases in the middle. The CDR3 totals 15 residues. Full variable domain (rest looked up from reference TRBV18 and TRBJ2-5): NAGVMQNPRHLVRRRGQEARLRCSPMKGHSHVYWYRQLPEEGLKFMVYLQKENIIDESGMPKERFSAEFPKEGPSILRIQQVVRGDSAAYFCASSPDIRIQETQYFGPGTRLLVL.

In the case of this clone: The identical CDR3 is also encoded by other nucleotide sequences in the sample. J is TRBJ2-6 and V is TRBV6-5; D is ambiguous. V lost 3 bases and J 2 bases, leaving 5 bases between the germline ends. The CDR3 loop spans 14 amino acids. In germline, CDR1 is MNHEY, CDR2 SVGAGI. CDR3 loop: CASSYGPGANVLTF. CDR3 sequence (DNA): TGTGCCAGCAGTTATGGGCCTGGGGCCAACGTCCTGACTTTC.

V gene TRBV3-1 (or the pseudogene TRBV3-2) combines with J gene TRBJ1-2; 8 bases are shared with TRBD1. CDR1 and CDR2 from the germline V gene are LGHDT and YNNKEL (reference sequence). V gave up 5 bases and J gave up 6 bases; unmatched junction bases: 5. CDR3 length: 13 amino acids. CDR3 residues: CASSWTGRDGYTF. CDR3 DNA: TGTGCCAGCAGCTGGACAGGGAGGGATGGCTACACCTTC.

The gene calls are TRBV14 and TRBJ2-1; 8 bases are shared with TRBD2. V lost 3 bases, J lost 5 bases, and 9 bases stayed unmatched. CDR1 is SGHDN and CDR2 is FVKESK in the germline V gene. There are 16 residues in the CDR3. As DNA, the CDR3 is TGTGCCAGCAGCCACATACTAGCGGAGGGGGACAATGAGCAGTTCTTC. Encoded protein: CASSHILAEGDNEQFF.

The chain uses TRBV5-1 and TRBJ2-1; D is perhaps TRBD2 (6 bases). Germline assignment: CDR1 SGHRS and CDR2 YFSETQ. The V gene lost 0 bases and the J gene lost 4 bases, with 11 bases spanning the gap. The length of the CDR3 is 15 residues. CDR3 amino acids: CASSLGPGDYNEQFF. Written as DNA, the CDR3 is TGCGCCAGCAGCTTGGGTCCGGGAGATTACAATGAGCAGTTCTTC.

The genes are TRBV7-2 and TRBJ2-5, with 7 bases aligning to TRBD1. Germline V CDR1 and CDR2: SGHTA, FQGNSA. This CDR3 comprises 16 residues. J gave up 4 bases and V 5 bases, and 13 bases lay outside the gene matches. Here the CDR3 DNA reads TGTGCCAGCAGCCTAGGGAACAGGGGTAATGCAGAGACCCAGTACTTC. It yields the protein CASSLGNRGNAETQYF.

In its sample, this clone was seen once. The chain uses TRBV6-6 and TRBJ2-5; 14 positions match TRBD2. Trimming took 5 bases from V and 0 from J; bases not matched to a gene: 5. Germline lookup yields CDR1 MNHNY and CDR2 SVGAGI (reference sequence). The CDR3 consists of 17 residues. Here the CDR3 reads CASSRGLAGAYQETQYF. CDR3 nucleotide sequence: TGTGCCAGCAGTCGGGGACTAGCGGGGGCGTACCAAGAGACCCAGTACTTC.

The gene calls are TRBV9 and TRBJ2-2; 9 positions match TRBD2. Germline V CDR1 and CDR2: SGDLS, YYNGEE. After removal of 4 bases from V and 5 bases from J, the junction contained 6 bases not matched to a gene. This CDR3 comprises 15 residues. CDR3 region: CASSLTSGTTGELFF. CDR3 sequence (DNA): TGTGCCAGCAGCCTGACTAGCGGAACGACCGGGGAGCTGTTTTTT.

The chain joins TRBV5-4 to TRBJ2-3; 7 bases map to TRBD1. V gave up 4 bases and J gave up 2 bases; unmatched junction bases: 4. Germline loops: CDR1 SGHNT, CDR2 YYREEE (reference sequence). The CDR3 loop spans 14 amino acids. The CDR3 here is CASSRQGLTDTQYF. The CDR3 region has the DNA TGTGCCAGCAGCCGACAGGGTCTCACAGATACGCAGTATTTT.

The table lists this clone with a count of one. The V gene is TRBV10-1, the J gene TRBJ2-2, with a tentative D call TRBD1 (6 bases). V was clipped by 6 bases and J by 1 base, with 9 bases between them. The germline CDR1 and CDR2 sequences are WNHNN and SYGVQD (reference sequence). CDR3 length equals 14 residues. The CDR3 nucleotides read TGCGCCAGCAGCAAGACAGGGAACACCGGGGAGCTGTTTTTT. Its protein is CASSKTGNTGELFF.

The V gene is TRBV4-3, the J gene TRBJ2-5; no firm D call. With 1 base removed from V and 5 bases from J, the gap between germline ends came to 14 bases. The CDR3 loop spans 15 amino acids. Germline CDR1 LGHNA, CDR2 YSLEER. CDR3 amino acids: CASSQVGSTGETQYF. CDR3 DNA: TGCGCCAGCAGCCAAGTCGGTTCCACCGGGGAGACCCAGTACTTC.

The chain employs TRBV18 and TRBJ2-3; D perhaps matches TRBD2 (5 bases). The V end lost 2 bases, the J end lost 6 bases, and 12 bases lay between the germline ends. The V gene's germline CDR1 is KGHSH and CDR2 LQKENI. The CDR3 spans 14 residues. The CDR3 reads CASSPFGERDTQYF. The DNA of the CDR3 is TGTGCCAGCTCACCATTCGGGGAACGCGATACGCAGTATTTT.

The CDR3 DNA reads TGCGCCAGCAGCCAAGAAGGGCGTTTAGGGGTTGAGCAGTTCTTC. Protein sequence: CASSQEGRLGVEQFF. V usage is TRBV4-3 and J usage is TRBJ2-1, with a tentative D call TRBD1 (5 bases). The germline gives CDR1 LGHNA, CDR2 YSLEER. The CDR3 runs 15 residues. The V and J ends lost 0 bases and 9 bases respectively, with 15 bases between them.

This chain uses TRBV6-2 or TRBV6-3 with TRBJ1-1, with a tentative D call TRBD1 (5 bases). The CDR3 spans 13 residues. V shed 4 bases and J shed 1 base, with 7 bases lying between them. The germline CDR1 and CDR2 sequences are MNHEY and SVGEGT. CDR3 region: CASSSGGNTEAFF. The DNA for the CDR3 is TGTGCCAGCAGTTCCGGGGGGAACACTGAAGCTTTCTTT.

In nucleotides, the CDR3 is TGTGCCAGCAGCTTAGCCGGGGGACCAAACACTGAAGCTTTCTTT. Translated: CASSLAGGPNTEAFF. This chain connects TRBV7-2 to TRBJ1-1; weak D call: TRBD1 (5 bases). Per germline, CDR1 SGHTA and CDR2 FQGNSA. The CDR3 consists of 15 residues. The V end was cut by 0 bases, the J end by 2 bases, with 10 bases between.

This chain uses TRBV10-3 with TRBJ2-1, with unresolved D. V was cut by 1 base and J by 5 bases, with 3 bases left in between. From germline, CDR1 is ENHRY and CDR2 SYGVKD. The CDR3 totals 12 residues. CDR3 in DNA: TGTGCCATCAGTGAGTTCGACAATGAGCAGTTCTTC. Translating it yields CAISEFDNEQFF.

In nucleotides, the CDR3 is TGTGCCAGTAGTATTAGCCCGGGGACAGGCCATGGCTACACCTTC. Protein sequence: CASSISPGTGHGYTF. J is TRBJ1-2 and V is TRBV19, with TRBD1 matching over 8 bases. Per the germline V gene, CDR1 is LNHDA and CDR2 is SQIVND (reference sequence). CDR3 length: 15 residues. V was pared by 3 bases and J by 6 bases, with 9 bases of the junction left unmatched.

This clone has only one observation. The chain carries TRBV10-2 and TRBJ1-1; D gene unclear. CDR1 is WSHSY, CDR2 SAAADI, per germline. The CDR3 extends over 14 amino acids. Trimming stripped 2 bases from V and 4 bases from J, with 11 bases between. The CDR3 loop reads CASSENEAGTEAFF. CDR3 coding DNA: TGCGCCAGCAGTGAGAATGAAGCGGGCACTGAAGCTTTCTTT.